The next 21 T cell receptor beta chains were all read from a single sample in a study of blood T cells in healthy people across ages. Sample-barcoded 5' priming and a J-beta primer mix drove a second PCR of roughly 7 to 11 cycles. TCRdb reanalysed the 5' RACE reads using MiXCR and keeps one entry per CDR3 protein. The data contain fewer than 950,000 distinct CDR3 sequences, 53% of them singletons. Sample: blood. The receptors shown here come from an elderly man in good health.

This clonotype was detected a few times. The V and J genes are TRBV15 and TRBJ2-7, with 10 nucleotides matching TRBD1. This CDR3 spans 15 amino acids. CDR1 and CDR2 from the germline V gene are LNHNV and YYDKDF (reference sequence). J gave up 6 bases and V 0 bases, and 5 bases lay outside the gene matches. The DNA of the CDR3 is TGTGCCACCAGCAGAGAAGGGACAGGGGTATCCGAGCAGTACTTC. Translated: CATSREGTGVSEQYF.

This clonotype was observed a handful of times. This chain uses TRBV20-1 with TRBJ1-1, with D perhaps TRBD1 (6 bases). V lost 2 bases to trimming and J lost 1 base, with 20 bases between them. The CDR3 sequence is 17 residues long. Germline V gene data show CDR1 as DFQATT and CDR2 as SNEGSKA (reference sequence). The CDR3 region has the DNA TGCAGTGCTAGACGCAGGGGAAGAAGGACTGCGAACACTGAAGCTTTCTTT. It encodes CSARRRGRRTANTEAFF.

This clonotype was recorded a few times. DNA of the CDR3: TGTGCCAGCAGCTTAGTCAGTTACAGCGACGGGCAAGAGACCCAGTACTTC. This encodes CASSLVSYSDGQETQYF. The rearrangement uses TRBV7-9 and TRBJ2-5; D not resolved. V lost 1 base and J lost 2, with 17 bases in between. The length of the CDR3 is 17 residues. Germline V gene lookup returns CDR1 SEHNR and CDR2 FQNEAQ (reference sequence).

The V call is TRBV5-1, the J call TRBJ2-5, with unresolved D. From germline, CDR1 is SGHRS and CDR2 YFSETQ. The ends were cut back, 1 base at V and 0 bases at J, with 7 bases in the middle. The CDR3 contains 14 residues. The CDR3 DNA is TGCGCCAGCAGCTTGCGACCGAACCAAGAGACCCAGTACTTC. Protein product: CASSLRPNQETQYF.

In its sample, this clonotype was seen a few times. The chain joins TRBV4-1 to TRBJ2-5; D perhaps matches TRBD1 (5 bases). Germline V gene lookup returns CDR1 MGHRA and CDR2 YSYEKL. The CDR3 totals 15 residues. The V end lost 0 bases, the J end lost 3 bases, and 11 bases lay between the germline ends. CDR3: CASSQEFAGKETQYF. The CDR3 nucleotides are TGCGCCAGCAGCCAAGAGTTTGCAGGGAAAGAGACCCAGTACTTC.

This clonotype was seen repeatedly, ten times or more. The chain is built from TRBV12-3 or TRBV12-4 and TRBJ2-3; D remains ambiguous. Trimming took 7 bases from V and 4 from J, leaving 15 bases between them. CDR3 length: 14 amino acids. The CDR3, as DNA: TGTGCCAGCACCGTGTTTGTGGTAGCAGATACGCAGTATTTT. As protein: CASTVFVVADTQYF.

The chain carries TRBV5-1 and TRBJ2-7, with 10 bases aligning to TRBD1. The CDR3 sequence is 16 residues long. V lost 1 base and J lost 3; bases outside the gene matches: 7. Germline values: CDR1 SGHRS, CDR2 YFSETQ. Written as DNA, the CDR3 is TGCGCCAGCAGCTTGCCCACCGGGACAGGGGACTACGAGCAGTACTTC. It is translated as CASSLPTGTGDYEQYF.

A few counts support this clonotype. V gene TRBV20-1 combines with J gene TRBJ2-3; TRBD2 matches at 10 bases. CDR1 DFQATT and CDR2 SNEGSKA come from the germline V gene (reference sequence). The V and J ends lost 3 bases and 0 bases, in that order; junction bases with no gene match: 9. The CDR3 is made up of 17 amino acids. CDR3 bases: TGCAGTGCTAGTGGGCTAGCGGGAGCTCCCAGCACAGATACGCAGTATTTT. This gives the protein CSASGLAGAPSTDTQYF.

This clonotype occurred a few times. This chain joins TRBV2 and TRBJ1-5, with D hard to call. CDR3 length equals 14 residues. In germline, CDR1 is SNHLY, CDR2 FYNNEI. Trimming took off 7 bases at V and 5 bases at J, with 15 bases between the two ends. CDR3 amino acids: CASTSDKSYQPQHF. The CDR3 DNA reads TGTGCCAGCACCAGCGACAAGTCGTATCAGCCCCAGCATTTT.

This clonotype occurred a few times. The chain uses TRBV20-1 and TRBJ2-7; D remains ambiguous. Trimming shortened V by 1 base and J by 3 bases, and 13 bases separated the two germline ends. The CDR3 length is 14 residues. The germline V gene encodes CDR1 DFQATT and CDR2 SNEGSKA (reference sequence). The DNA of the CDR3 is TGCAGTGCTAGAGCTACAGAAACCTTCTACGAGCAGTACTTC. This gives the protein CSARATETFYEQYF.

J is TRBJ2-7 and V is TRBV2; 8 bases fit TRBD2. The CDR3 has 11 amino acids. J was trimmed by 4 bases and V by 8 bases; bases with no gene match: 1. Germline loops: CDR1 SNHLY, CDR2 FYNNEI. This CDR3 reads CASREGYEQYF. The CDR3 DNA is TGTGCCAGCCGGGAGGGGTACGAGCAGTACTTC.

The CDR3 region has the DNA TGTGCCAGCAGTTTATGGGTAAACAATGAGCAGTTCTTC. Translating it yields CASSLWVNNEQFF. The rearrangement joins TRBV27 to TRBJ2-1; D is ambiguous. Germline CDR1 reads MNHEY; CDR2 reads SMNVEV (reference sequence). The V end lost 1 base, the J end lost 5 bases, and 6 bases lay between the germline ends. This CDR3 has 13 residues.

Notes on this clonotype: A much larger clonotype is one base distant, so this may be a read error. The V gene is TRBV7-2, the J gene TRBJ2-3; D is perhaps TRBD2 (7 bases). Trimming stripped 5 bases from V and 14 bases from J, with 20 bases between. CDR1 SGHTA and CDR2 FQGNSA come from the germline V gene. CDR3 size: 13 residues. The chain's CDR3 is CASSRRGGGDAYF. The CDR3 region has the DNA TGTGCCAGCAGCCGCAGGGGAGGGGGAGACGCGTATTTT.

V is TRBV28 and J is TRBJ1-2; D not resolved. The CDR3 covers 13 residues. Germline values: CDR1 MDHEN, CDR2 SYDVKM. V lost 7 bases and J 7 bases, leaving 16 bases between the germline ends. DNA for the CDR3: TGTGCCAGCACTAGCCCGGCAGTGAGTGGCTACACCTTC. It specifies CASTSPAVSGYTF.

This clonotype showed up many times. The rearrangement uses TRBV12-3 or TRBV12-4 and TRBJ2-7; D not certain. Trimming pared 1 base from V and 3 bases from J, leaving 10 bases between. This CDR3 has 14 residues. In DNA form, the CDR3 reads TGTGCCAGCAGTTTAGGGGCAGCGAGCTACGAGCAGTACTTC. Translated: CASSLGAASYEQYF.

As DNA, the CDR3 is TGCAGCGTTGAGCCCAGGACTAGCGGCTACAATGAGCAGTACTTC. It specifies CSVEPRTSGYNEQYF. The J gene is TRBJ2-7, the V gene TRBV29-1, with 10 bases identical to TRBD2. This CDR3 region has 15 residues. The V and J ends lost 3 bases and 7 bases, in that order; junction bases with no gene match: 12. Germline V gene lookup returns CDR1 SQVTM and CDR2 ANQGSEA.

With regard to this clonotype: The junction departs from the called germline gene at one end, perhaps through a read error. CDR3 sequence reads: CASSLSSSGLAEQFF. The DNA of the CDR3 is TGTGCTAGCAGCTTAAGCTCTAGCGGGCTGGCCGAGCAGTTCTTC. The genes are TRBV7-7 and TRBJ2-1, with 8 bases that match TRBD2. CDR1 and CDR2 from the germline V gene are SSHAT and FNYEAQ (reference sequence). The CDR3 spans 15 residues.

This clonotype has a handful of counts. J is TRBJ2-7 and V is TRBV12-3 or TRBV12-4, with D unclear. V dropped 6 bases and J dropped 2 bases, with 11 bases sitting between them. The CDR3 length is 13 residues. DNA of the CDR3: TGTGCCAGCAGCCCCCCCAGACCCTACGAGCAGTACTTC. The encoded protein is CASSPPRPYEQYF.

V usage is TRBV5-1 and J usage is TRBJ2-4; 10 bases align to TRBD2. The V segment lost 1 base and the J segment 8 bases; nucleotides outside the gene matches: 12. Looked up from germline, CDR1 is SGHRS and CDR2 is YFSETQ. The CDR3 has 17 residues. In DNA form, the CDR3 reads TGCGCCAGCAGCTTGATATCGTTGTCTAGCGGGAGCTACATTCAGTACTTC. It translates to CASSLISLSSGSYIQYF.

The gene calls are TRBV20-1 and TRBJ2-1; D is undetermined. V was clipped by 2 bases and J by 0 bases, with 11 bases between them. Germline CDR1 is DFQATT and CDR2 is SNEGSKA (reference sequence). CDR3 size: 15 residues. CDR3 sequence (DNA): TGCAGTGCTAGAAACGTTAGGAGCTCCTACAATGAGCAGTTCTTC. Translation gives CSARNVRSSYNEQFF.

CDR3 DNA sequence: TGTGCCAGCAGCCCTCTCGGAGCAGCAGGGGGCGAGCAGTACTTC. This encodes CASSPLGAAGGEQYF. The chain employs TRBV7-3 and TRBJ2-7, with 7 bases matching TRBD1. Germline V gene lookup returns CDR1 SGHTA and CDR2 FQGTGA. V was clipped by 5 bases and J by 6 bases; unmatched bases: 13. This CDR3 has 15 residues. Using reference TRBV7-3 and TRBJ2-7 for the parts outside the CDR3, the full variable domain is GAGVSQTPSNKVTEKGKYVELRCDPISGHTALYWYRQSLGQGPEFLIYFQGTGAADDSGLPNDRFFAVRPEGSVSTLKIQRTERGDSAVYLCASSPLGAAGGEQYFGPGTRLTVT.